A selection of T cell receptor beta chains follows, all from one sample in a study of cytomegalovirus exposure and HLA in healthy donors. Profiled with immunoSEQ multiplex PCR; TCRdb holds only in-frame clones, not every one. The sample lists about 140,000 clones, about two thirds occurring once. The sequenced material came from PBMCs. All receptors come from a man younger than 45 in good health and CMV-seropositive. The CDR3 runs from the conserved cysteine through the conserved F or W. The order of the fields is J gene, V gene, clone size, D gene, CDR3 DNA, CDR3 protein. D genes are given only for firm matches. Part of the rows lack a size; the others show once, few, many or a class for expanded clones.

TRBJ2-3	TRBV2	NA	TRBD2	TGTGCCAGCAGTGAAACTAGCGGCACAGATACGCAGTATTTT	CASSETSGTDTQYF
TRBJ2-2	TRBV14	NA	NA	TGTGCCAGCAGCAAGTCTAGTGGGGAGCTGTTTTTT	CASSKSSGELFF
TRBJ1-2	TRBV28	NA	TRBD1	TGTGCCAGCAGTGGCGCCGGGACAGGGATTAACTATGGAGAGGGCTACACCTTC	CASSGAGTGINYGEGYTF
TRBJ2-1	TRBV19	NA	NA	TGTGCCAGTAGTATCGGCCAACTCGGGGATGAGCAGTTCTTC	CASSIGQLGDEQFF
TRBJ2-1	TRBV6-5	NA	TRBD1	TGTGCCAGCAGTTCCGGACAGGGGCAAACCTACAATGAGCAGTTCTTC	CASSSGQGQTYNEQFF
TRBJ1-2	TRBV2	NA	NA	TGTGCCAGCAGGTCAGGGAATGAAATGAATAACTATGGCTACACCTTC	CASRSGNEMNNYGYTF
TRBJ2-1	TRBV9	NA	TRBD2	TGTGCCACCGGGGGGGGAAATGAGCAGTTCTTC	CATGGGNEQFF
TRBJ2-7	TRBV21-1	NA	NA	TGTGCCAGCAGACCCCAGGGGGCGGAACGGAGATACGAGCAGTACTTC	CASRPQGAERRYEQYF
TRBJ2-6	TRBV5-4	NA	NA	TGTGCCAGCAGCTCCCTCACAGCCAAGACTGGGGCCAACGTCCTGACTTTC	CASSSLTAKTGANVLTF
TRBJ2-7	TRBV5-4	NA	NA	TGTGCCAGCAGCTTGGGAGGACAGTTTTCCTACGAGCAGTACTTC	CASSLGGQFSYEQYF
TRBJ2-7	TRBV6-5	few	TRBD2	TGTGCCAGCAGTCCACTAGCGGGAGGGTCCCACGAGCAGTACTTC	CASSPLAGGSHEQYF
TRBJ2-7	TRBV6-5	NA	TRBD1	TGTGCCAGCAGTGAAGGACAGGGGGCCCACGAGCAGTACTTC	CASSEGQGAHEQYF
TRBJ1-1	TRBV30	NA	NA	TGTGCCTGGAGAGGTGGTACAGGTATGAACACTGAAGCTTTCTTT	CAWRGGTGMNTEAFF
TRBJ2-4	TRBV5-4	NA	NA	TGTGCCAGCAGCTTGGCCTCGGCAGGAAGGGGCACCAAAAACATTCAGTACTTC	CASSLASAGRGTKNIQYF
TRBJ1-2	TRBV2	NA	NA	TGTGCCAGCAGTCCCGGACAGAACTATGGCTACACCTTC	CASSPGQNYGYTF
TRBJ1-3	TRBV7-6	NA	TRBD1	TGTGCCAGCAGCAGACAGACAGGGACTGGAAACACCATATATTTT	CASSRQTGTGNTIYF
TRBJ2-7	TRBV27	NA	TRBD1	TGTGCCAGCAGTCCTTTTGGGACAGGGGGCTACGAGCAGTACTTC	CASSPFGTGGYEQYF
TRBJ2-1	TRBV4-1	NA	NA	TGCGCCAGCAGCCGACAGGACAATGAGCAGTTCTTC	CASSRQDNEQFF
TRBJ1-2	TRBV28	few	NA	TGTGCCAGCAGGGAAGACAGCCCCCGGGAGACTAACTATGGCTACACCTTC	CASREDSPRETNYGYTF
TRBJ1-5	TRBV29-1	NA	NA	TGCAGCGTTGAGGGTCAGGGCAATCAGCCCCAGCATTTT	CSVEGQGNQPQHF
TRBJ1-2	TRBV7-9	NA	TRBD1	TGTGCCAGCAGCTTAGACCTAAGACAGGGGGCGAACTATGGCTACACCTTC	CASSLDLRQGANYGYTF
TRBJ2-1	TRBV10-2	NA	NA	TGCGCCAGCAGTGAGGACTGGGAGCAGTTCTTC	CASSEDWEQFF
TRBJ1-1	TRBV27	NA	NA	TGTGCCAGCAGTTTACAGAGACACTCTGAAGCTTTCTTT	CASSLQRHSEAFF
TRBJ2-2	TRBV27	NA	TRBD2	TGTGCCAGCAAGGGACTAGCGGGAGTTTTCACCGGGGAGCTGTTTTTT	CASKGLAGVFTGELFF
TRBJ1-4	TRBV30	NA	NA	TGTGCCTGGAACCCGGGGGGAAATATAGGGGGACTGTTTTTT	CAWNPGGNIGGLFF
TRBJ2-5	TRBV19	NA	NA	TGTGCCAGTACTCAGGGGAGGGAAAAGACCCAGTACTTC	CASTQGREKTQYF
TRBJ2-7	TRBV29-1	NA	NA	TGCAGCGTTGCCTTGTCCCGTCAGGGCACGAACGAGCAGTACTTC	CSVALSRQGTNEQYF
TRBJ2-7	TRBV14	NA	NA	TGTGCCAGCAGCCCAAGACAGGGACTCTACGAGCAGTACTTC	CASSPRQGLYEQYF
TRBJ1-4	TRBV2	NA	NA	TGTGCCAGCTACAGGGCAAAACTGTTTTTT	CASYRAKLFF
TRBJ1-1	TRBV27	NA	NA	TGTGCCAGCAGTTTTCTAACTCGGGGCACTGAAGCTTTCTTT	CASSFLTRGTEAFF
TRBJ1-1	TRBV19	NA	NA	TGTGCCAGTAGTATTGCCCCCCGGCGGGCTTTCTTT	CASSIAPRRAFF
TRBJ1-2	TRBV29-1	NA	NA	TGCAGCGTTGTGACAGCCTATGGCTACATCTTC	CSVVTAYGYIF
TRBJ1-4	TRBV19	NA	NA	TGTGCCAGTAGTATGATGGCGGTGGTTGAAAAACTGTTTTTT	CASSMMAVVEKLFF
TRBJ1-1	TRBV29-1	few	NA	TGCAGCGCGGGGGGGGGCAGGTCGGGGAACACTGAAGCTTTCTTT	CSAGGGRSGNTEAFF
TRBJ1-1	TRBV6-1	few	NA	TGTGCCAGCAGTGGAGGGGACACCGTGAACACTGAAGCTTTCTTT	CASSGGDTVNTEAFF
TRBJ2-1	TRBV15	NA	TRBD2	TGTGCCACCAGCAGAAGTCGGACTAGCGGGAGTCACAATGAGCAGTTCTTC	CATSRSRTSGSHNEQFF
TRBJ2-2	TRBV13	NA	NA	TGTGCCAGCACCACAGGGAACGGGGAGCTGTTTTTT	CASTTGNGELFF
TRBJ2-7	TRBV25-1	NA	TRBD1	TGTGCCAGCAGTGAAAGGGTAGCAGGGGGCGGCGAGCAGTACTTC	CASSERVAGGGEQYF
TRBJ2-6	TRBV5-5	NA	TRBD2	TGTGCCAGCAGCTTGATGGGAGGGGTCGGGGCCAACGTCCTGACTTTC	CASSLMGGVGANVLTF
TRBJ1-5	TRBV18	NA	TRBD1	TGTGCCAGCTCCGGGACAGAGGATCAGCCCCAGCATTTT	CASSGTEDQPQHF
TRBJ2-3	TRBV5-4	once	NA	TGTGCCAGCAGCTTTTGGACACCGGGCACAGATACGCAGTATTTT	CASSFWTPGTDTQYF
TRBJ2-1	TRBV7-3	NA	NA	TGTGCCAGCAGCGCTAGCTACAATGAGCAGTTCTTC	CASSASYNEQFF
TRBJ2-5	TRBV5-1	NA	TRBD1	TGCGCCAGCAACCGCAGGGGGACGGAGACCCAGTACTTC	CASNRRGTETQYF
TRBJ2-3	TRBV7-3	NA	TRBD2	TGTGCCAGCAGCGGGGGGGGTCGAGATACGCAGTATTTT	CASSGGGRDTQYF
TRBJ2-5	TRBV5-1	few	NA	TGCGCCAGCAGCGTACTCCAAGAGACCCAGTACTTC	CASSVLQETQYF
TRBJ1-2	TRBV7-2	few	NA	TGTGCCAGCAGCTTTCAGGGACTCTATGGCTACACCTTC	CASSFQGLYGYTF
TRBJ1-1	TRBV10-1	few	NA	TGCGCCAGCAGTGACAGGAACACTGAAGCTTTCTTT	CASSDRNTEAFF
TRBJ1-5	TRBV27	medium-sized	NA	TGTGCCAGTTCCGGACAGAGCAATCAGCCCCAGCATTTT	CASSGQSNQPQHF
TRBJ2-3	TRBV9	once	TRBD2	TGTGCCAGCAGCGTAGAGGCGGGAGTGGCAGATACGCAGTATTTT	CASSVEAGVADTQYF
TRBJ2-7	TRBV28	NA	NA	TGTGCCAGCAGTTTACCGGGCGAGCAGTACTTC	CASSLPGEQYF
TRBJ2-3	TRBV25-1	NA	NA	TGTGCCAGCACTTGGCAGGATACGCAGTATTTT	CASTWQDTQYF